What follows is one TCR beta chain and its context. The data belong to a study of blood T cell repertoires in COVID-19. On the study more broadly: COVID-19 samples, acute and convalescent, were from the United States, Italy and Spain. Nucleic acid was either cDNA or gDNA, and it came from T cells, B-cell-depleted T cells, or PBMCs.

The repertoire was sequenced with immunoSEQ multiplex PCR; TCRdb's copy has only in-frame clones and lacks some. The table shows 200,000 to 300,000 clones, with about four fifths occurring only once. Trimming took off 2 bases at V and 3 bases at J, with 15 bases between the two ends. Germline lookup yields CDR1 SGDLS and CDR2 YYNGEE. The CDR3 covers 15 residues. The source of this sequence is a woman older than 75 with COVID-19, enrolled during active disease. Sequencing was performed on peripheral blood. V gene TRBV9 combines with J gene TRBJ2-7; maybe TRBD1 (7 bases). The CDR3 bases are TGTGCCAGCAGCGTTCGCGGGGACAGAGGCTACGAGCAGTACTTC. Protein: CASSVRGDRGYEQYF. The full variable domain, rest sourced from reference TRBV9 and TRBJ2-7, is DSGVTQTPKHLITATGQRVTLRCSPRSGDLSVYWYQQSLDQGLQFLIQYYNGEERAKGNILERFSAQQFPDLHSELNLSSLELGDSALYFCASSVRGDRGYEQYFGPGTRLTVT.